Below, one T cell receptor (beta chain) is given with its context. The data stem from a study of T cell changes during pregnancy in multiple sclerosis. The CDR3 runs to 13 residues. Trimming took 4 bases from V and 7 from J, leaving 12 bases between them. Germline-derived CDR1 and CDR2 are SGHDT and YYEEEE. Repertoires were generated with immunoSEQ multiplex PCR, while TCRdb's copy carries only in-frame clones and drops some. The table has 70,000 to 85,000 clones, roughly nine tenths seen once. This specimen was peripheral blood, taken before pregnancy. The TCR was taken from a female donor with multiple sclerosis, enrolled in a pregnancy study. This chain joins TRBV5-6 and TRBJ1-5; tentatively, D is TRBD1 (6 bases). As DNA, the CDR3 is TGTGCCAGCAGCCCAGGGGAACGGCAGCCCCAGCATTTT. Residues: CASSPGERQPQHF.